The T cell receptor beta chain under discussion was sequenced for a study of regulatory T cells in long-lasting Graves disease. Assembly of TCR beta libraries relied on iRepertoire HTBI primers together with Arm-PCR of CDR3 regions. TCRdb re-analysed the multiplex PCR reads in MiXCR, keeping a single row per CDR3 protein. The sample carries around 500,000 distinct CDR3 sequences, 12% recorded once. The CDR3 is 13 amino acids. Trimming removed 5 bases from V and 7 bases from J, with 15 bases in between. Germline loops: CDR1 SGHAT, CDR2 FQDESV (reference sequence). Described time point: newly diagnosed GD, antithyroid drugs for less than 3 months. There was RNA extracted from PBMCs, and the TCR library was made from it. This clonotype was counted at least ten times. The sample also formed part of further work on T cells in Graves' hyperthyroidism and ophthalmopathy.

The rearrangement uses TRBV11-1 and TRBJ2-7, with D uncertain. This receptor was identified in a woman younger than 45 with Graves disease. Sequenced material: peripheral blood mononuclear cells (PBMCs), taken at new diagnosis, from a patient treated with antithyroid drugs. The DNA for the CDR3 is TGTGCCAGCAGCCCCGGTCCGGTTTGGGAGCAGTACTTC. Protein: CASSPGPVWEQYF. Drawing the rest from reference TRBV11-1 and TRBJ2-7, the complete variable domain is EAEVAQSPRYKITEKSQAVAFWCDPISGHATLYWYRQILGQGPELLVQFQDESVVDDSQLPKDRFSAERLKGVDSTLKIQPAELGDSAMYLCASSPGPVWEQYFGPGTRLTVT.